This T cell receptor (beta chain) came from a study of cytomegalovirus exposure and HLA in healthy donors listed by TCRdb under 2017. About the full investigation: According to an earlier analysis of around 600 of the donors, about 180 million T cells yielded some 110 million unique TCR beta sequences and about 300 Gb of sequence data. An early release covering roughly 640 HLA-typed donors comprised about 300 gigabases of sequencing data and 65 million to 100 million unique TCR sequences. Of the roughly 410 genotyped donors, 75% to 85% were placed in the genetic ancestry cluster associated with self-reported Caucasian donors. The study was designed to test whether signatures of past pathogen exposure could be identified by cataloging public T cell receptors. The study profiled the T cell repertoires of hundreds of subjects by immunosequencing and related them to cytomegalovirus serostatus. In addition to the first cohort of 650 to 750 subjects, a separate validation cohort of 120 different subjects was used. To predict cytomegalovirus infection status, the study combined high-throughput TCR immunosequencing, statistical association of individual TCRs with disease status, and machine learning. A later analysis re-examined previously published TCR beta repertoires from around 670 donors and added high-resolution HLA genotyping to investigate patterns of TCR occurrence. The later analysis used no new phenotypic data to find candidate immune exposures, relying instead on TCR beta sequences and their occurrence across donors. In an earlier analysis of 500 to 650 of the donors, high-throughput TCR beta sequencing was used to judge whether each TCR beta V gene segment behaved as functional or pseudogenic. Donor age, sex, ethnicity and CMV serostatus were compiled together with the repertoire data. A later genetic analysis used genome-wide SNP genotypes for about 65% of the 666 donors, treating that subset as a discovery cohort. Every discovery cohort repertoire had been produced on one sequencing platform. Both class I and class II loci were covered by HLA typing, at four-digit resolution. The number of donors typed differed by locus, with about 629-630 for A, B, C, DRB1 and DQB1, more than 500 for DQA1, 606 for DPA1, and around 450 for DPB1. Because of strong linkage in the cohort, roughly five DR-DQ haplotypes were treated as single units for association and clustering. Across some 400 genotyped donors of the cohort, an average of about 240,000 unique TCR beta nucleotide sequences per donor were sequenced, and around 19% of those sequences were non-productive.

For this clone: This clone's antigen is unknown. Nothing much larger sits one base from this clone, and base qualities are not available.

The cohort was made up of under 800 healthy bone marrow donors. At the time of sampling, all cohort members were nominally healthy, though unrecorded immune exposures were likely present. The donor tested CMV seropositive and was one of the 289 seropositive cohort members. A peripheral blood sample was provided by each donor, and peripheral blood mononuclear cells were used for TCR beta sequencing. The Qiagen DNeasy Blood Extraction Kit was used to extract genomic DNA from the blood cell samples. The protocol used for the library was the immunoSEQ multiplex PCR assay. The multiplex PCR relied on a mix of 60 forward primers for TCR Vbeta segments and 13 reverse primers for TCR Jbeta segments. The CDR3 region of rearranged TCR beta genes was amplified from genomic DNA with a multiplex PCR assay. Amplified TCR beta libraries were sequenced as 87-base-pair reads on the Illumina HiSeq System. As for how the authors treated the data: A later analysis counted some 80 million unique TCR beta chains across the 666 repertoires, and 9.5 million to 11 million of these chains were shared by at least two donors. A nearest-neighbor algorithm error-corrected the raw reads and collapsed the reads into unique sequences, merging closely related sequences to remove PCR and sequencing errors. V, D and J gene segments were assigned by aligning CDR3 sequences to IMGT reference sequences. For a sequence to be retained, at least a six-nucleotide match to both a V gene segment and a J gene segment was required. A rearrangement was called productive if the CDR3 had no stop codons and remained in frame with V and J, and every other rearrangement was called non-productive. CDR3 was defined according to IMGT convention as the region running from the second conserved V-encoded cysteine to the conserved J-encoded phenylalanine. Sequences without an unambiguous match to a single V gene segment were excluded from the earlier analysis of about 600 of the donors. An earlier analysis of a few hundred of the donors classified V segments as functional when productive rearrangements were above 56.7% and as segregating when the standard deviation between donors was above 5%. To diagnose cytomegalovirus status from the catalog of TCR beta chain sequences, a statistical classification framework was built. In a later analysis, TCR nucleotide sequences were compared against IMGT/GENE-DB human TR gene sequences so that V and J genes could be assigned. A later analysis assigned CDR3 sequences and most-parsimonious VDJ recombination scenarios with the TCRdist pipeline. In a later analysis, each TCR beta chain was defined by its CDR3 amino acid sequence together with its V-gene family, and reads lacking a unique V-gene family were excluded. As a way to deal with suspected cross-contamination and a sequencing artifact, a later analysis dropped 450 to 600 nucleotide sequences that were highly shared and had low generation probability. For each public chain, a later analysis derived a clonal expansion index from normalized ranks of inferred template counts within each repertoire. A later analysis computed generation probabilities with a VDJ recombination model fitted to out-of-frame rearrangements, and checked the results against IGoR. A later analysis scored TCR-TCR, TCR-HLA and TCR-CMV co-occurrence with hypergeometric tests, applying a repertoire-size bias correction to TCR pairs. To estimate false discovery rates, a later analysis permuted the HLA or CMV assignments 20 times. In a later analysis, co-occurring TCRs were grouped using DBSCAN, and TCRdist sequence similarity was added for clustering within HLA-allele-positive subsets. Repertoires with fewer than 30,000 or more than 120,000 public chains were left out of co-occurrence clustering, as were five repertoires with anomalous nucleotide sharing. The clones in this table, taken by TCRdb from immuneACCESS, are in-frame only. Not every clone is retained; where verified, under half of the shortfall comes from an unresolved V gene, and the cause of the rest is unknown. V, J and clone size were drawn from that table, and D and trimming were deduced from the DNA. This sample is represented by 200,000 or so clones; around four fifths of them were singletons. The top ten clones comprise 6.5% of the sample.

Compared with germline, V lacks 6 bases and J lacks 2 bases; bases without a gene match: 5. From a lookup of the germline V gene (reference sequence), CDR1 and CDR2 are MNHEY and SMNVEV. The CDR3 sequence holds 14 residues, the cysteine and phenylalanine included. Of all the DNA, just the CDR3 is kept, 42 bases in frame from base 1. Broad study findings and their caveats: An earlier analysis of some 590 of the donors showed that most TCR beta V segments appeared in productive rearrangements either about 90% or about 30% of the time, which broadly matched IMGT annotations. The study listed approximately 160 TCR beta chains as associated with cytomegalovirus. The sequencing pipeline was judged likely to have produced a cluster of highly shared sequence variants as a technical artifact. In vitro tests confirmed that a few of the cytomegalovirus-associated TCR beta chains recognize cytomegalovirus antigens. Only TCR beta chains were sequenced in this cohort, and the absence of alpha or paired-chain data limited detectable features. In a later analysis, HLA-associated TCR beta chains were found to be more clonally expanded and to have lower generation probabilities than equally common non-associated chains. Some IMGT-functional V segments, including TRBV6-2 and TRBV6-3, could not be distinguished by the 87-base-pair reads and were therefore excluded. According to a later analysis, parvovirus B19, influenza, CMV and Epstein-Barr virus appeared linked to several top co-occurrence clusters. A further reported finding was that TCR beta sequences accurately predicted the HLA-A and HLA-B alleles for most subjects in the first cohort. A later genetic analysis associated a missense DCLRE1C variant with V-gene and J-gene trimming of TCR beta chains, and an independent cohort replicated the association. Linkage disequilibrium might explain the correlated functional status among segregating V segments, but an unknown experimental factor could not be excluded. Compared with the roughly 720-donor mean, donors in an Asian-associated ancestry cluster had fewer N-insertions in productive TCRs, according to a later genetic analysis. Because counts were too low, seventeen rarely observed V segments, including chromosome 9 orphons, were excluded from the earlier analysis of 587 of the donors. When HLA alleles, especially DR and DQ, strongly co-occurred, TCR associations were difficult to assign to individual alleles. The classifier was reported to diagnose cytomegalovirus status with high specificity and sensitivity in both the original and validation cohorts. In a later analysis, 15,000 to 20,000 TCR beta sequences were associated with specific HLA alleles at a false discovery rate of 0.05. According to a later analysis, TCR association rates differed among HLA loci, with DRB1 alleles showing the most associated TCRs and HLA-C alleles showing the fewest. The authors suggested that the approach could potentially be generalized to other disease states and immunological phenotypes. Most TCR sequences were seen in very few donors, while some public TCRs were found in many individuals. According to a later analysis, most CMV-associated TCR beta chains appeared to be HLA-restricted, and the HLA associations seemed to be driven largely by CMV exposure. The only immune exposure information available for the cohort was CMV serostatus. The presence/absence analyses assumed that sequencing depth was roughly uniform across donors, and that assumption may not be true. Because HLA typing was unavailable for some donors at each locus, only the typed subset was used in association tests.

This TCR came from a woman aged 45-65 years in good health and CMV-seropositive. The V and J genes are TRBV27 and TRBJ1-1; TRBD1 aligns with 8 central bases. Material for sequencing was PBMCs. For the CDR3, the sequence is CASRIQGANTEAFF. The DNA sequence is TGTGCCAGCAGGATTCAGGGGGCAAACACTGAAGCTTTCTTT.